The rows below give T cell receptor beta chains drawn from one sample of a study of metastatic and nonmetastatic thyroid tumors. Using MiXCR, TCRdb reanalyzed the PCR reads. The data show tens of thousands of clones, with about 12% seen just once and 10% to 12% held by the top ten. Sample: blood. These TCRs come from a female donor with papillary thyroid cancer or a benign thyroid nodule (not recorded which). Some clones in this sample may be carry-over from other donors' samples. Both conserved end residues are part of each CDR3. The D gene is left open where the match is weak. The size entry is marked missing in some rows and otherwise reads once, few, many or a size class.

v_gene	abundance	d_gene	j_gene	CDR3aa	CDR3nt
TRBV27	many	-	TRBJ1-6	CASSRAAGSLHF	TGTGCCAGCAGTCGGGCCGCGGGCTCCCTCCACTTT
TRBV6-1	many	-	TRBJ1-1	CASSGRRRGSTEAFF	TGTGCCAGCAGTGGCCGCCGGCGGGGCTCCACTGAAGCTTTCTTT
TRBV12-3/TRBV12-4	many	-	TRBJ1-1	CASRDFGGSNIEAFF	TGTGCCAGCAGGGACTTTGGAGGTAGTAACATTGAAGCTTTCTTT
TRBV27	many	-	TRBJ2-1	CASSSLLTAASYNEQFF	TGTGCCAGCAGTTCACTACTAACAGCGGCCTCCTACAATGAGCAGTTCTTC
TRBV6-1	many	TRBD2	TRBJ2-7	CASSEDLGGGSYEQYF	TGTGCCAGCAGTGAAGACCTCGGCGGGGGCTCCTACGAGCAGTACTTC
TRBV2	many	-	TRBJ2-7	CARGAPGGARSDEQYF	TGTGCCAGGGGGGCCCCCGGAGGGGCTAGGTCTGACGAGCAGTACTTC
TRBV7-8	many	TRBD1	TRBJ2-7	CASGYGQGLYEQYF	TGTGCCAGCGGCTACGGACAGGGTCTATACGAGCAGTACTTC
TRBV6-1	many	TRBD2	TRBJ2-2	CASSEDAGGRAAGELFF	TGTGCCAGCAGTGAAGATGCCGGAGGGAGGGCCGCCGGGGAGCTGTTTTTT
TRBV9	many	TRBD1	TRBJ1-4	CASSWGQGANEKLFF	TGTGCCAGCAGCTGGGGACAGGGGGCGAATGAAAAACTGTTTTTT
TRBV19	many	-	TRBJ2-3	CASSPGRNTDTQYF	TGTGCCAGTAGCCCCGGACGGAACACAGATACGCAGTATTTT
TRBV9	many	-	TRBJ2-6	CASSSGRISGANVLTF	TGTGCCAGCAGCTCGGGACGGATCTCTGGGGCCAACGTCCTGACTTTC
TRBV6-1	many	-	TRBJ2-5	CASSTLDGTSGETQYF	TGTGCCAGCAGTACGCTGGACGGAACTTCGGGGGAGACCCAGTACTTC
TRBV6-2/TRBV6-3	many	TRBD1	TRBJ1-1	CASRSTGFEAFF	TGTGCCAGCAGGTCGACAGGGTTTGAAGCTTTCTTT
TRBV27	many	-	TRBJ1-3	CADPSCTIYF	TGTGCAGACCCCTCCTGTACCATATATTTT
TRBV20-1	-	TRBD2	TRBJ2-7	CSARGPAGVSYEQYF	TGCAGTGCTAGAGGTCCCGCGGGGGTCTCCTACGAGCAGTACTTC
TRBV29-1	many	-	TRBJ2-1	CSVQKETGVRNEQFF	TGCAGCGTCCAAAAGGAGACTGGCGTTCGGAATGAGCAGTTCTTC
TRBV12-3/TRBV12-4	many	TRBD2	TRBJ2-7	CASSSALLAGRTYEQYF	TGTGCCAGCAGCAGCGCCCTCCTAGCGGGAAGGACCTACGAGCAGTACTTC
TRBV7-3	-	TRBD1	TRBJ2-3	CASSFQGATDTQYF	TGTGCCAGCAGCTTTCAGGGGGCCACAGATACGCAGTATTTT
TRBV18	many	TRBD2	TRBJ2-7	CASSLSGRDYEQYF	TGTGCCAGCTCACTGAGCGGGAGGGACTACGAGCAGTACTTC
TRBV11-1	once	-	TRBJ2-7	CASSLPGSGGSSYEQYF	TGTGCCAGCAGCTTACCCGGGTCCGGCGGGTCTTCCTACGAGCAGTACTTC
TRBV19	many	-	TRBJ1-2	CASSRTLRAGYTF	TGTGCCAGTAGTCGCACCCTCAGGGCTGGCTACACCTTC
TRBV6-5	few	-	TRBJ2-7	CASSSGLIYEQYF	TGTGCCAGCAGTTCGGGACTTATCTACGAGCAGTACTTC
TRBV20-1	many	-	TRBJ1-1	CSARGDNRNTEAFF	TGCAGTGCTAGAGGGGACAACAGAAACACTGAAGCTTTCTTT
TRBV7-2	many	-	TRBJ2-1	CASSLGASSYNEQFF	TGTGCCAGCAGCTTAGGGGCGAGCTCCTACAATGAGCAGTTCTTC
TRBV29-1	many	TRBD2	TRBJ2-3	CSVEPSGSLNTQYF	TGCAGCGTTGAGCCTAGCGGGAGCTTAAATACGCAGTATTTT
TRBV28	many	-	TRBJ1-5	CASSLGTLNQPQHF	TGTGCCAGCAGTTTAGGGACTCTGAATCAGCCCCAGCATTTT
TRBV11-3	many	-	TRBJ2-7	CASSLFERPLSYEQYF	TGTGCCAGCAGCTTATTCGAGCGTCCGTTATCCTACGAGCAGTACTTC